These T cell receptor beta chains were read from a single sample in a study of patients and donors after allogeneic stem cell transplantation. MiXCR, applied by TCRdb to the RT-PCR reads, yields one record per CDR3 protein. The table has 98,000 or so distinct CDR3 sequences, roughly 35% seen once; the top ten hold around 27%. What was sequenced was blood, either unsorted or a sorted T cell fraction (not recorded which). The source of these receptors is a human donor who was either an allogeneic HSCT recipient or a stem cell or donor lymphocyte infusion donor (not recorded which). It is not recorded whose cells these are; they may come from a transplant donor. The CDR3 runs from the conserved cysteine through the conserved F or W. A D gene is named only where the DNA matches it firmly. The size of a clone is reported for some rows only, either as once, few or many, or as a class for expanded clones.

V	D	J	size	CDR3	DNA
TRBV24-1	.	TRBJ2-2	few	CATNEANTGELFF	TGTGCCACCAATGAGGCGAACACCGGGGAGCTGTTTTTT
TRBV20-1	.	TRBJ1-1	few	CSARRTVTEAFF	TGCAGTGCTAGACGGACAGTCACTGAAGCTTTCTTT
TRBV5-1	.	TRBJ1-2	few	CASSLRLDGGYTF	TGCGCCAGCAGCTTGCGGCTGGACGGTGGCTACACCTTC
TRBV4-3	.	TRBJ1-6	.	CASSQVGISPLHF	TGCGCCAGCAGCCAAGTAGGGATTTCACCCCTCCACTTT
TRBV6-5	.	TRBJ1-6	few	CASSYAGSSYNSPLHF	TGTGCCAGCAGTTACGCGGGGAGCTCCTATAATTCACCCCTCCACTTT
TRBV12-3/TRBV12-4	TRBD1	TRBJ1-5	few	CASSQDRVYQPQHF	TGTGCCAGCAGCCAAGACAGGGTCTATCAGCCCCAGCATTTT
TRBV20-1	.	TRBJ2-7	.	CSARDSPRSYEQYF	TGCAGTGCTAGAGATTCCCCTAGGTCCTACGAGCAGTACTTC
TRBV3-1	.	TRBJ2-7	.	CASSQVARDEQYF	TGTGCCAGCAGCCAAGTGGCCAGAGACGAGCAGTACTTC
TRBV6-5	TRBD1	TRBJ1-2	.	CASRQQGFFGYTF	TGTGCCAGCAGGCAACAGGGGTTTTTTGGCTACACCTTC
TRBV12-3/TRBV12-4	TRBD1	TRBJ1-5	few	CASRHNRGSNQPQHF	TGTGCCAGCAGACACAACAGGGGTAGCAATCAGCCCCAGCATTTT
TRBV4-3	.	TRBJ1-3	.	CASSQFPGGSLSSGNTIYF	TGCGCCAGCAGCCAATTTCCGGGAGGCAGCCTGAGCTCTGGAAACACCATATATTTT
TRBV6-2/TRBV6-3	.	TRBJ2-1	once	CASSYAGASWRQFF	TGTGCCAGCAGTTACGCGGGGGCCTCCTGGAGGCAGTTCTTC
TRBV3-1	TRBD1	TRBJ2-7	few	CASSLPQGASVEQYF	TGTGCCAGCAGTCTACCGCAGGGGGCAAGTGTAGAGCAGTACTTC
TRBV11-2	.	TRBJ1-1	few	CASSHLLSPTEAFF	TGTGCCAGCAGCCACCTTCTTAGTCCCACTGAAGCTTTCTTT
TRBV7-2	.	TRBJ1-1	few	CASSLGGAEAFF	TGTGCCAGCAGCTTAGGGGGCGCTGAAGCTTTCTTT
TRBV7-6	.	TRBJ1-4	few	CASSLATAEKLFF	TGTGCCAGCAGCTTAGCGACGGCTGAAAAACTGTTTTTT
TRBV20-1	.	TRBJ1-2	.	CSARGGRLHYGYTF	TGCAGTGCCAGAGGAGGCAGATTACACTATGGCTACACCTTC
TRBV20-1	.	TRBJ1-5	few	CSASRQVFNQPQHF	TGCAGTGCTAGTCGGCAGGTTTTCAATCAGCCCCAGCATTTT
TRBV29-1	.	TRBJ1-1	.	CSAGPGEAFF	TGCAGCGCGGGACCGGGTGAAGCTTTCTTT
TRBV2	TRBD1	TRBJ1-6	.	CASGGQGNNSPLHF	TGTGCCAGCGGGGGACAGGGGAATAATTCACCCCTCCACTTT
TRBV29-1	.	TRBJ2-7	.	CSALTGTNEQYF	TGCAGCGCCTTAACGGGGACCAACGAGCAGTACTTC
TRBV20-1	.	TRBJ1-3	.	CSAVTFAGNTIYF	TGCAGTGCGGTGACATTTGCTGGAAACACCATATATTTT
TRBV5-1	.	TRBJ2-5	.	CASRNHGTRLQETQYF	TGCGCCAGCAGAAACCACGGAACTAGGCTCCAAGAGACCCAGTACTTC
TRBV20-1	.	TRBJ2-7	.	CSARLRQGGQYF	TGCAGTGCTAGACTCCGGCAGGGTGGGCAGTACTTC
TRBV7-2	.	TRBJ2-1	few	CASSLDYRRVSYNEQFF	TGTGCCAGCAGCTTAGACTACCGCAGGGTCTCCTACAATGAGCAGTTCTTC
TRBV7-2	.	TRBJ1-5	.	CASSLFQGLGNQPQHF	TGTGCCAGCAGCTTATTTCAGGGTTTGGGCAATCAGCCCCAGCATTTT
TRBV10-3	TRBD2	TRBJ2-7	few	CAISALTSRLYEQYF	TGTGCCATCAGTGCGCTGACTAGCAGACTCTACGAGCAGTACTTC
TRBV4-2	.	TRBJ1-2	few	CASSQEAEGGRNGYTF	TGTGCCAGCAGCCAAGAAGCGGAGGGGGGACGAAATGGCTACACCTTC
TRBV7-2	TRBD1	TRBJ2-1	.	CASSFGTGRYNEQFF	TGTGCCAGCAGCTTTGGGACAGGGAGGTACAATGAGCAGTTCTTC
TRBV7-9	.	TRBJ1-5	.	CASSLGEGWPQHF	TGTGCCAGCAGCTTAGGCGAGGGATGGCCCCAGCATTTT
TRBV27	.	TRBJ1-6	few	CASSSGPINSPLHF	TGTGCCAGCAGTTCGGGGCCGATCAATTCACCCCTCCACTTT
TRBV12-3/TRBV12-4	.	TRBJ1-2	few	CASSLAKIEDSHYGYTF	TGTGCCAGCAGTTTAGCCAAAATAGAGGACAGCCACTATGGCTACACCTTC
TRBV10-3	.	TRBJ1-5	.	CAISEPNEGKQPQHF	TGTGCCATCAGTGAGCCAAATGAGGGGAAGCAGCCCCAGCATTTT
TRBV7-2	TRBD2	TRBJ2-3	.	CATLAGVTDTQYF	TGTGCCACCTTAGCGGGAGTAACAGATACGCAGTATTTT
TRBV25-1	.	TRBJ1-2	.	CASSESWGYGYTF	TGTGCCAGCAGTGAATCGTGGGGCTATGGCTACACCTTC
TRBV20-1	TRBD1	TRBJ2-2	few	CSARTTGVVTGELFF	TGCAGTGCTAGAACCACAGGGGTTGTCACCGGGGAGCTGTTTTTT
TRBV6-2/TRBV6-3	.	TRBJ2-5	medium-sized	CASSYGWQETQYF	TGTGCCAGCAGTTACGGTTGGCAAGAGACCCAGTACTTC
TRBV7-2	TRBD2	TRBJ2-1	once	CASSSRTSGSLSNEQFF	TGTGCCAGCAGCTCCCGGACTAGCGGGAGCCTTTCTAATGAGCAGTTCTTC